This T cell receptor beta chain is drawn from a study of molecular identifiers for immune sequencing clone quantification. There are 15 residues in the CDR3. Looked up from germline, CDR1 is SGHAT and CDR2 is FQNNGV. Whole-study results and caveats: Spiked Jurkat TCR RNA equivalent to one cell was reportedly detectable in around 980,000 naive cells.

In regard to this clonotype: Its antigen is as yet unknown. The junction differs from germline at one of its ends, possibly a read error.

MiXCR was run by TCRdb on the PCR reads, yielding one entry per CDR3 protein. The repertoire has about 640,000 distinct CDR3 sequences, just under 20% of them found once; the top ten carry roughly 0.83%. This clonotype originated in a human donor in good health. Some libraries in this study had Jurkat cell RNA spiked in. The chain employs TRBV11-2 and TRBJ2-5; TRBD2 matches at 7 bases. Sequenced: naive CD8+ T cells from blood, with Jurkat cell RNA spiked in. Subset described: FACS-sorted CD8+CD4-CCR7+CD45RA+ naive T cells. CDR3 DNA: TGTGCCGGCAGCCAGCCACTGGCGGGAGCAGAGACCCAGTACTTC. Protein sequence: CAGSQPLAGAETQYF. Full variable domain (remainder filled in from reference TRBV11-2 and TRBJ2-5): EAGVAQSPRYKIIEKRQSVAFWCNPISGHATLYWYQQILGQGPKLLIQFQNNGVVDDSQLPKDRFSAERLKGVDSTLKIQPAKLEDSAVYLCAGSQPLAGAETQYFGPGTRLLVL.